Shown below are 23 T cell receptor beta chains from a single sample sequenced in a study of graft-versus-host responses after intestinal transplantation. Data came from immunoSEQ multiplex PCR; TCRdb stores just in-frame clones and leaves some out. The table has more than 65,000 clones, about 90% seen once. No antigen is known for these receptors. The material was unstimulated CD8+ T cells sorted from spleen or lymph node cells, obtained before intestinal transplant. The source is a human donor who received an intestinal transplant.

The chain combines TRBV5-6 with TRBJ1-2; D might be TRBD1 (6 bases). The CDR3 is made up of 14 amino acids. V was cut by 4 bases and J by 4 bases, with 14 bases left in between. Germline V gene lookup returns CDR1 SGHDT and CDR2 YYEEEE. The CDR3 nucleotides read TGTGCCAGCAGCGAAGGACAGTGGAGCTATGGCTACACCTTC. This codes for CASSEGQWSYGYTF.

The chain joins TRBV12-5 to TRBJ1-2, with D possibly matching TRBD1 (6 bases). The germline V gene has CDR1 LGHNT and CDR2 FRNRAP. V gave up 7 bases and J gave up 4 bases, with 13 bases separating them. The CDR3 runs 13 residues. The CDR3 here is CASADRGFYGYTF. The DNA for the CDR3 is TGTGCTAGTGCCGATAGGGGGTTCTATGGCTACACCTTC.

This rearrangement joins TRBV19 to TRBJ2-1, with D perhaps TRBD1 (6 bases). This CDR3 is built from 13 residues. Trimming pared 3 bases from V and 4 bases from J, leaving 7 bases between. Germline V gene lookup returns CDR1 LNHDA and CDR2 SQIVND (reference sequence). The CDR3 nucleotides read TGTGCCAGTAGTATGACAGGTTACAATGAGCAGTTCTTC. Protein: CASSMTGYNEQFF.

J is TRBJ2-1 and V is TRBV7-6; 12 bases fit TRBD2. This CDR3 comprises 16 residues. The V and J ends lost 2 bases and 3 bases, in that order; junction bases with no gene match: 2. The germline V gene has CDR1 SGHVS and CDR2 FNYEAQ. The CDR3 region is CASSLRLAGVYNEQFF. The CDR3, as DNA: TGTGCCAGCAGCTTAAGACTAGCGGGGGTCTACAATGAGCAGTTCTTC.

This clone appeared once. The chain links TRBV2 to TRBJ1-1; 9 bases map to TRBD1. Germline trimming cut 6 bases from V and 3 bases from J; bases unmatched to any gene: 5. CDR1 is SNHLY and CDR2 is FYNNEI in the germline V gene. This CDR3 comprises 14 residues. The CDR3 DNA reads as TGTGCCAGCAGAGGGGACAGGGCGTACACTGAAGCTTTCTTT. It is translated as CASRGDRAYTEAFF.

V is TRBV11-1 and J is TRBJ1-1; no clear D. The CDR3 consists of 14 residues. Trimming removed 0 bases at V and 4 bases at J, with 9 bases between. Looked up from germline, CDR1 is SGHAT and CDR2 is FQDESV (reference sequence). The CDR3 DNA follows: TGTGCCAGCAGCTTAGCCCCGATCGGCACTGAAGCTTTCTTT. Translating gives CASSLAPIGTEAFF.

The rearrangement joins TRBV7-8 to TRBJ2-7; 7 bases match TRBD2. The CDR3 is 14 amino acids. J lost 2 bases, V lost 5 bases, and 6 bases had no gene match. Germline CDR1 is SGHVS and CDR2 is FQNEAQ. CDR3 in DNA: TGTGCCAGCAGCGGGAGGGACGCCACCTACGAGCAGTACTTC. This encodes CASSGRDATYEQYF. The full variable domain, with the rest looked up from reference TRBV7-8 and TRBJ2-7, is GAGVSQSPRYKVAKRGQDVALRCDPISGHVSLFWYQQALGQGPEFLTYFQNEAQLDKSGLPSDRFFAERPEGSVSTLKIQRTQQEDSAVYLCASSGRDATYEQYFGPGTRLTVT.

The CDR3, as DNA: TGTGCCAGCAGCCAATACCCGGGGGTCCACAATGAGCAGTTCTTC. As protein: CASSQYPGVHNEQFF. The gene calls are TRBV14 and TRBJ2-1; perhaps TRBD2 as D (6 bases). Germline CDR1 and CDR2: SGHDN and FVKESK. V lost 2 bases, J lost 5 bases, and 13 bases lay in between. The length of the CDR3 is 15 residues.

The CDR3, as DNA: TGTGCCAGCAAAAACCCGCAGGGGATGGATGAGCAGTTCTTC. This codes for CASKNPQGMDEQFF. The chain uses TRBV2 and TRBJ2-1, with a weak D call TRBD1 (6 bases). V shed 7 bases and J shed 8 bases, with 18 bases lying between them. Per the germline V gene, CDR1 is SNHLY and CDR2 is FYNNEI. The CDR3 is 14 amino acids.

The rearrangement uses TRBV19 and TRBJ1-1; 7 bases map to TRBD1. This CDR3 contains 17 residues. Germline V gene lookup returns CDR1 LNHDA and CDR2 SQIVND (reference sequence). The J segment lost 1 base and the V segment lost 3 bases, leaving 11 bases of the junction unmatched. CDR3 bases: TGTGCCAGTAGTATTTGGGAAAGAACAGGGGAGAACACTGAAGCTTTCTTT. Amino acid sequence: CASSIWERTGENTEAFF.

DNA of the CDR3: TGCGCCAGCAGCCCTGACTCGGCGGATCAGCCCCAGCATTTT. Amino acids: CASSPDSADQPQHF. The chain uses TRBV4-1 and TRBJ1-5, with D hard to call. Trimming removed 4 bases from V and 5 bases from J, with 12 bases in between. The CDR3 is 14 amino acids. CDR1 MGHRA and CDR2 YSYEKL come from the germline V gene.

This clone was seen once. This rearrangement joins TRBV7-9 to TRBJ2-2; D not resolved. The CDR3 extends over 14 amino acids. Germline V lookup: CDR1 SEHNR, CDR2 FQNEAQ (reference sequence). V gave up 1 base and J gave up 2 bases, with 5 bases separating them. CDR3 DNA: TGTGCCAGCAGCTTAGAGCAAAACACCGGGGAGCTGTTTTTT. Encoded protein: CASSLEQNTGELFF. Full variable domain (remainder filled in from reference TRBV7-9 and TRBJ2-2): DTGVSQNPRHKITKRGQNVTFRCDPISEHNRLYWYRQTLGQGPEFLTYFQNEAQLEKSRLLSDRFSAERPKGSFSTLEIQRTEQGDSAMYLCASSLEQNTGELFFGEGSRLTVL.

CDR3 in amino acids: CASSWGTGPLEEQYF. CDR3 sequence (DNA): TGTGCCAGCAGCTGGGGGACAGGGCCCTTAGAGGAGCAGTACTTC. The rearrangement joins TRBV5-6 to TRBJ2-7; 9 nucleotides align to TRBD1. CDR1 and CDR2 from the germline V gene are SGHDT and YYEEEE. The CDR3 length is 15 residues. V was clipped by 3 bases and J by 7 bases; unmatched bases: 11.

The chain employs TRBV19 and TRBJ1-2; 7 bases are shared with TRBD1. This CDR3 has 15 residues. Germline V gene lookup returns CDR1 LNHDA and CDR2 SQIVND (reference sequence). Trimming cost V 4 bases and J 4 bases; bases outside gene matches: 9. In DNA form, the CDR3 reads TGTGCCAGTAGTACCGGGACAGAGACGTTCTATGGCTACACCTTC. Its protein is CASSTGTETFYGYTF.

The chain uses TRBV5-6 and TRBJ2-7; D uncertain. V lost 4 bases and J lost 4, with 15 bases in between. Germline V CDR1 and CDR2: SGHDT, YYEEEE. The length of the CDR3 is 14 residues. CDR3 sequence reads: CASSPRQASYEQYF. CDR3 DNA: TGTGCCAGCAGCCCCCGGCAGGCCTCTTACGAGCAGTACTTC.

The chain has TRBV6-5 and TRBJ2-2; a possible D gene is TRBD1 (5 bases). CDR1 and CDR2 from the germline V gene are MNHEY and SVGAGI. V lost 6 bases, J lost 5 bases, and 7 bases lay in between. The CDR3 runs to 12 residues. CDR3 amino acids: CASSAGTGELFF. The DNA of the CDR3 is TGTGCCAGCAGCGCAGGGACCGGGGAGCTGTTTTTT.

The count of this clone is one. The chain combines TRBV29-1 with TRBJ1-2; D not resolved. Trimming took off 4 bases at V and 2 bases at J, with 5 bases between the two ends. Germline-derived CDR1 and CDR2 are SQVTM and ANQGSEA. The CDR3 extends over 11 amino acids. The CDR3 protein is CSVAGNYGYTF. For the CDR3, the DNA is TGCAGCGTTGCGGGGAACTATGGCTACACCTTC.

The chain couples TRBV4-1 to TRBJ2-3; TRBD2 aligns across 10 bases. The CDR3 is 17 amino acids. V lost 1 base to trimming and J lost 7 bases; unmatched junction nucleotides: 11. CDR1 is MGHRA and CDR2 is YSYEKL in the germline V gene. The CDR3 loop is CASSQGGGTSDAHTQYF. CDR3 nucleotides: TGCGCCAGCAGCCAAGGAGGGGGGACTAGCGATGCCCATACGCAGTATTTT.

The CDR3 loop is CASSPTSGNADTQYF. The DNA for the CDR3 is TGCGCCAGCAGCCCGACTAGCGGGAATGCAGATACGCAGTATTTT. This chain links TRBV4-1 with TRBJ2-3, with 11 bases matching TRBD2. In germline, CDR1 is MGHRA, CDR2 YSYEKL. V was pared by 4 bases and J by 4 bases, with 4 bases of the junction left unmatched. The CDR3 is made up of 15 amino acids.

The chain joins TRBV19 to TRBJ2-7; D uncertain. The CDR3 has 15 residues. V dropped 1 base and J dropped 2 bases, with 12 bases sitting between them. The germline V gene has CDR1 LNHDA and CDR2 SQIVND (reference sequence). DNA for the CDR3: TGTGCCAGTAGTATAGCAAGCCGGTCCGCCTACGAGCAGTACTTC. This sequence encodes CASSIASRSAYEQYF.

The chain is built from TRBV4-1 and TRBJ2-1; 7 positions match TRBD1. This CDR3 comprises 15 residues. Germline CDR1 and CDR2: MGHRA and YSYEKL. V was pared by 1 base and J by 7 bases, with 7 bases of the junction left unmatched. For the CDR3, the DNA is TGCGCCAGCAGCCAAGTCCCCGCGGACAGGAATGAGCAGTTCTTC. Translation: CASSQVPADRNEQFF.

The gene calls are TRBV2 and TRBJ1-6; 8 bases match TRBD1. The CDR3 loop spans 20 amino acids. CDR1 is SNHLY, CDR2 FYNNEI, per germline. V lost 0 bases and J lost 6; bases outside the gene matches: 16. This CDR3 is CASSEASDRVSVLGNSPLHF. The CDR3 DNA is TGTGCCAGCAGTGAAGCGTCGGACAGGGTGTCGGTTCTGGGTAATTCACCCCTCCACTTT. Together with reference TRBV2 and TRBJ1-6, the CDR3 gives the full variable domain: EPEVTQTPSHQVTQMGQEVILRCVPISNHLYFYWYRQILGQKVEFLVSFYNNEISEKSEIFDDQFSVERPDGSNFTLKIRSTKLEDSAMYFCASSEASDRVSVLGNSPLHFGNGTRLTVT.

The chain is built from TRBV6-5 and TRBJ1-1; 8 bases map to TRBD1. J was trimmed by 1 base and V by 2 bases; bases with no gene match: 6. The germline CDR1 and CDR2 sequences are MNHEY and SVGAGI. The CDR3 totals 16 residues. In DNA, the CDR3 is TGTGCCAGCAGTTACGGACAGGGACCTCCGAACACTGAAGCTTTCTTT. It codes for CASSYGQGPPNTEAFF.